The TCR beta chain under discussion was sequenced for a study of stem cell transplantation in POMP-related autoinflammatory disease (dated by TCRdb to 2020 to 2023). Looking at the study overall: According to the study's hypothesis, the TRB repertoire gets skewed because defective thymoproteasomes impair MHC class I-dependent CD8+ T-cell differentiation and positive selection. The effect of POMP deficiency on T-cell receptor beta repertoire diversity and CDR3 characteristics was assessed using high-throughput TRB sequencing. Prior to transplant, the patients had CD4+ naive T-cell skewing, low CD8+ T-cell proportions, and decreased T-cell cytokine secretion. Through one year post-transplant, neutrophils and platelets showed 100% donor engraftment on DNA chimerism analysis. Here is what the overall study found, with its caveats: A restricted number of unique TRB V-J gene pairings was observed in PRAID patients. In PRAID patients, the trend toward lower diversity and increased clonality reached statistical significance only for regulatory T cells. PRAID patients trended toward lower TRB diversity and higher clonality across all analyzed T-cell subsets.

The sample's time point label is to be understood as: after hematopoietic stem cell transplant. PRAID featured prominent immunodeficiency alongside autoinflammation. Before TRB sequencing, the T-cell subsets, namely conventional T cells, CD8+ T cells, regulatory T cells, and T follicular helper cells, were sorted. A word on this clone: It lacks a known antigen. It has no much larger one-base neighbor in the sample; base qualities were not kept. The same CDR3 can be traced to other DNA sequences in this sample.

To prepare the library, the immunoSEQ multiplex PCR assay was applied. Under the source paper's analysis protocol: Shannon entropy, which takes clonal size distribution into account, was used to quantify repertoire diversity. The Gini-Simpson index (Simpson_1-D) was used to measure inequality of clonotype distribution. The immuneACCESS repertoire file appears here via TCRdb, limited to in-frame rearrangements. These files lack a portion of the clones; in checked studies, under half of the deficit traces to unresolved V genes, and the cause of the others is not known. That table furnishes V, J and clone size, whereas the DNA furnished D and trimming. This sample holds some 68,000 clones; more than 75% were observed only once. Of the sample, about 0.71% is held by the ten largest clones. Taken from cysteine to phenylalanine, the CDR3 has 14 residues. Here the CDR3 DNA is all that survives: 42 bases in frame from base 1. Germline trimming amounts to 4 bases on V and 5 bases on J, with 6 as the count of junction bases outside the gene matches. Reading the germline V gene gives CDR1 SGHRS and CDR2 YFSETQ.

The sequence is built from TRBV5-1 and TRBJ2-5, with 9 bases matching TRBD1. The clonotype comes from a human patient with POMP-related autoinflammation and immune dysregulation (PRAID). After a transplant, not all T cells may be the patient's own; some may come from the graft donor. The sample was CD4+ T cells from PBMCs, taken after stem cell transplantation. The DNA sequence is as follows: TGCGCCAGCAGCCTCGGACAGGGGAGGGAGACCCAGTACTTC. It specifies CASSLGQGRETQYF.